The T cell receptor (beta chain) under discussion was sequenced for a study of cytomegalovirus exposure and HLA in healthy donors. This CDR3 contains 15 residues. The study ran its PCR with 60 Vbeta and 13 Jbeta primers. Produced via immunoSEQ multiplex PCR; TCRdb's table is partial and in-frame only. The sample has more than 150,000 clones, approximately 85% seen once. Study-level findings and limits: Later findings reportedly placed an Asian-associated ancestry cluster below the approximately 650-donor mean for N-insertions.

Regarding this clone: As yet, its antigen is unknown.

The chain couples TRBV21-1 to TRBJ2-7; the D call TRBD2 from the table was never checked on the DNA. TRBV21-1 is listed as a pseudogene. The TCR sequence derives from a man aged 18 to 35 in good health and CMV-seropositive. Sequenced: PBMCs. The CDR3 loop reads CASSKSTSGGYEQYF. The CDR3 coding sequence is TGTGCCAGCAGCAAATCTACTAGCGGGGGCTACGAGCAGTACTTC.